Listed below are T cell receptor beta chains from one sample, sequenced in a study of shared clonotypes between healthy human individuals. Sequencing was performed with immunoSEQ multiplex PCR; in TCRdb, only in-frame clones are kept and a portion is missing. Among roughly 2.1 million clones listed, roughly 91% were seen once. Sequencing was performed on naive CD8+ T cells from PBMCs. Source of these receptors: a man aged 18 to 29 in good health. Some clones in this sample may be carry-over from other donors' samples. The CDR3 runs from the conserved cysteine through the conserved F or W. D genes are given only for firm matches. Rows give clone size only sometimes, using once, few, many, or a class for an expanded clone.

J,D,V,size,length,CDR3,DNA
TRBJ2-3,-,TRBV27,-,16,CASGIVTWKGTDTQYF,TGTGCCAGCGGTATAGTTACATGGAAAGGTACAGATACGCAGTATTTT
TRBJ2-6,-,TRBV7-9,-,16,CARDSTAASGANVLTF,TGTGCCAGGGATAGCACGGCGGCGTCTGGGGCCAACGTCCTGACTTTC
TRBJ1-2,-,TRBV4-1,-,15,CASSHPLDRGYGYTF,TGCGCCAGCAGCCACCCGCTGGACAGAGGCTATGGCTACACCTTC
TRBJ1-2,-,TRBV4-1,once,15,CASSQEQPPNYGYTF,TGCGCCAGCAGCCAAGAACAGCCCCCTAACTATGGCTACACCTTC
TRBJ2-1,-,TRBV27,-,12,CASSPSLYEQFF,TGTGCCAGCAGTCCCAGTTTATATGAGCAGTTCTTC
TRBJ2-2,TRBD2,TRBV6-4,-,16,CARGWLAVKNTGELFF,TGTGCCCGGGGATGGCTAGCGGTTAAGAACACCGGGGAGCTGTTTTTT
TRBJ2-1,-,TRBV28,-,14,CASSPRAKYNEQFF,TGTGCCAGCAGCCCGAGGGCTAAATACAATGAGCAGTTCTTC
TRBJ2-2,-,TRBV4-3,once,18,CASSQEFGGTANTGELFF,TGCGCCAGCAGCCAAGAATTTGGCGGGACGGCGAACACCGGGGAGCTGTTTTTT
TRBJ1-1,-,TRBV10-1,-,14,CASSESVGNTEAFF,TGCGCCAGCAGTGAGTCGGTGGGGAACACTGAAGCTTTCTTT
TRBJ2-3,-,TRBV13,-,16,CASSLGGGRSTDTQYF,TGTGCCAGCAGCTTAGGCGGAGGACGCAGCACAGATACGCAGTATTTT
TRBJ1-5,-,TRBV19,-,13,CASTLGRNQPQHF,TGTGCCAGTACCCTCGGCAGAAATCAGCCCCAGCATTTT
TRBJ2-6,-,TRBV28,-,12,CASSAGANVLTF,TGTGCCAGCAGTGCTGGGGCCAACGTCCTGACTTTC
TRBJ1-5,TRBD1,TRBV27,-,19,CASSPRQGTLLYSNQPQHF,TGTGCCAGCAGTCCCAGACAGGGCACCCTACTGTATAGCAATCAGCCCCAGCATTTT
TRBJ2-2,-,TRBV4-1,-,15,CASSPRTGKTGELFF,TGCGCCAGCAGCCCCCGGACGGGCAAGACCGGGGAGCTGTTTTTT
TRBJ2-1,TRBD2,TRBV27,once,16,CASSYIAGASYNEQFF,TGTGCCAGCAGTTACATAGCGGGAGCCTCCTACAATGAGCAGTTCTTC
TRBJ2-1,-,TRBV29-1,once,15,CSVRGAEYSYNEQFF,TGCAGCGTTCGAGGGGCCGAATACTCCTACAATGAGCAGTTCTTC
TRBJ2-3,TRBD2,TRBV6-6,-,14,CATCATSRPDTQYF,TGTGCCACATGCGCGACTAGCCGGCCAGATACGCAGTATTTT
TRBJ1-5,-,TRBV5-6,-,14,CASSLGGGNQPQHF,TGTGCCAGCAGCTTGGGAGGGGGCAATCAGCCCCAGCATTTT
TRBJ2-1,-,TRBV2,-,13,CASSYGSSNEQFF,TGTGCCAGCAGCTATGGTTCGAGCAATGAGCAGTTCTTC
TRBJ2-3,-,TRBV27,once,15,CASSKKVLATDTQYF,TGTGCCAGCAGTAAGAAAGTCTTAGCCACAGATACGCAGTATTTT
TRBJ1-2,-,TRBV6-6,-,16,CASSPDPFGTTYGYTF,TGTGCCAGCAGCCCCGACCCTTTCGGGACAACCTATGGCTACACCTTC
TRBJ2-7,-,TRBV28,-,14,CASRGLALLNEQYF,TGTGCCAGCAGAGGGCTAGCCCTCCTCAACGAGCAGTACTTC
TRBJ2-7,TRBD1,TRBV28,-,14,CASSPRGQGYEQYF,TGTGCCAGCAGTCCCCGGGGACAGGGGTACGAGCAGTACTTC
TRBJ2-7,-,TRBV11-2,-,15,CASSLSAASTYEQYF,TGTGCCAGCAGCTTATCGGCTGCTAGCACCTACGAGCAGTACTTC
TRBJ1-1,-,TRBV7-6,-,14,CASSVGDLRAEAFF,TGTGCCAGCAGCGTAGGGGACCTGAGGGCTGAAGCTTTCTTT
TRBJ2-7,TRBD1,TRBV28,-,18,CASSPEDRDRGLSYEQYF,TGTGCCAGCAGTCCAGAAGACCGGGACAGGGGCCTCTCCTACGAGCAGTACTTC
TRBJ1-5,-,TRBV19,-,17,CASSRFWRGGNNQPQHF,TGTGCCAGTAGTAGGTTCTGGCGGGGGGGTAACAATCAGCCCCAGCATTTT
TRBJ2-7,-,TRBV4-2,-,14,CASSQEGGWGEQYF,TGTGCCAGCAGCCAAGAGGGGGGTTGGGGCGAGCAGTACTTC
TRBJ1-1,-,TRBV14,-,15,CASSQVWSANTEAFF,TGTGCCAGCAGCCAAGTGTGGTCAGCGAACACTGAAGCTTTCTTT
TRBJ1-5,-,TRBV28,-,14,CASSLSTSNQPQHF,TGTGCCAGCAGTTTATCAACGAGCAATCAGCCCCAGCATTTT
TRBJ1-2,TRBD1,TRBV19,-,15,CASISRDSYPYGYTF,TGTGCCAGTATCTCGAGGGACAGCTATCCCTATGGCTACACCTTC
TRBJ2-7,TRBD1,TRBV9,-,15,CASSVGDRRSGEQYF,TGTGCCAGCAGCGTAGGGGACAGGCGGTCTGGGGAGCAGTACTTC
TRBJ2-7,-,TRBV11-3,-,14,CASSPAGTGYEQYF,TGTGCCAGCAGCCCAGCCGGGACGGGCTACGAGCAGTACTTC
TRBJ2-1,-,TRBV7-9,once,9,CAGDNEQFF,TGTGCCGGCGACAATGAGCAGTTCTTC
TRBJ2-7,-,TRBV5-1,-,11,CASKNDYEQYF,TGCGCCAGCAAAAATGACTACGAGCAGTACTTC
TRBJ2-3,-,TRBV29-1,-,15,CSVERGPLSTDTQYF,TGCAGCGTTGAGAGGGGACCCCTTAGCACAGATACGCAGTATTTT
TRBJ1-1,TRBD1,TRBV27,-,15,CASSSLTGKNTEAFF,TGTGCCAGCAGTTCCCTGACAGGGAAAAACACTGAAGCTTTCTTT